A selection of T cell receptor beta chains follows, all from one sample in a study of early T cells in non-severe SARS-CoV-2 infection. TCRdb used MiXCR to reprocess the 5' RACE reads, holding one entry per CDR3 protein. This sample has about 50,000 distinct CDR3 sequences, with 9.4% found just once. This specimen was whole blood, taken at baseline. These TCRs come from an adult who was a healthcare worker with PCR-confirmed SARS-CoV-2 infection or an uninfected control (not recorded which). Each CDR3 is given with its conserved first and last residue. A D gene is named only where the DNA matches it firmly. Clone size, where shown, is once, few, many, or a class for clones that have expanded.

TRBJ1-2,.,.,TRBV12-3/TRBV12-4,CASSQQGFYGYTF,TGTGCCAGCAGCCAACAGGGATTCTATGGCTACACCTTC
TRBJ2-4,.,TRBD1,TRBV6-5,CASSYRGQGAYIQYF,TGTGCCAGCAGTTATCGAGGACAGGGGGCGTACATTCAGTACTTC
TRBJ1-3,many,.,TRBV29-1,CSGKGGAENTIYF,TGCAGCGGGAAGGGGGGCGCGGAAAACACCATATATTTT
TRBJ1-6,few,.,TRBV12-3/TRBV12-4,CASSLVAPLHF,TGTGCCAGCAGTTTAGTCGCACCCCTCCACTTT
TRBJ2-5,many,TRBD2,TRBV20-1,CSAIAGGVKETQYF,TGCAGTGCTATCGCGGGGGGGGTGAAAGAGACCCAGTACTTC
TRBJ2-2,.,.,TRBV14,CASQQGGTNTGELFF,TGTGCCAGCCAACAGGGGGGGACGAACACCGGGGAGCTGTTTTTT
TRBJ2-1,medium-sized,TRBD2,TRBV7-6,CASSERPRLAGAGSSYNEQFF,TGTGCCAGCAGCGAAAGACCAAGACTAGCGGGAGCGGGTAGCTCCTACAATGAGCAGTTCTTC
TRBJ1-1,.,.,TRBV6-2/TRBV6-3,CASSPDGGAMNTEAFF,TGTGCCAGCAGTCCCGACGGGGGCGCGATGAACACTGAAGCTTTCTTT
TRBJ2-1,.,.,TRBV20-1,CSARRTDENNEQFF,TGCAGTGCTAGAAGGACAGATGAGAACAATGAGCAGTTCTTC
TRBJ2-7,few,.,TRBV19,CASRGGPEQYF,TGTGCCAGTAGGGGGGGACCTGAGCAGTACTTC
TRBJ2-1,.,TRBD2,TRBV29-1,CSVSTSGRRNEQFF,TGCAGCGTATCCACTAGCGGGAGACGGAATGAGCAGTTCTTC
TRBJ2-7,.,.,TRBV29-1,CSVFIPAYYEQYF,TGCAGCGTTTTTATTCCAGCCTACTACGAGCAGTACTTC
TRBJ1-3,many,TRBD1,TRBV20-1,CSASQGATGNTIYF,TGCAGTGCTTCTCAGGGGGCGACGGGAAACACCATATATTTT
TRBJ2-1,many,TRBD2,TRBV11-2,CASSLEGTSGDNEQFF,TGTGCCAGCAGCTTAGAGGGGACTAGCGGGGACAATGAGCAGTTCTTC
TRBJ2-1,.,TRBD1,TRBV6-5,CASSTGTDYNEQFF,TGTGCCAGCAGTACCGGGACAGATTACAATGAGCAGTTCTTC
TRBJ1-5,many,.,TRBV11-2,CASSSDYSNQPQHF,TGTGCCAGCAGCTCTGACTATAGCAATCAGCCCCAGCATTTT
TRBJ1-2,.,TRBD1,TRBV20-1,CSAERPGTAYYGYTF,TGCAGTGCGGAGCGCCCCGGGACAGCTTACTATGGCTACACCTTC
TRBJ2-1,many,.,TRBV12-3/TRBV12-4,CASSFLDEQFF,TGTGCCAGCAGTTTTTTGGATGAGCAGTTCTTC
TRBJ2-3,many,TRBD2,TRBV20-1,CSYRTSGGAVSDTQYF,TGCAGTTATCGGACTAGCGGGGGGGCCGTGTCAGATACGCAGTATTTT
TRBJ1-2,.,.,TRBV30,CAVTWSYGYTF,TGTGCCGTGACATGGAGCTATGGCTACACCTTC
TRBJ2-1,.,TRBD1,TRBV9,CASSPRFVSVGQTNNEQFF,TGTGCCAGCAGCCCCAGGTTTGTATCGGTGGGACAGACAAACAATGAGCAGTTCTTC
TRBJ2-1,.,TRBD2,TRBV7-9,CASSSGGSGSLNEQFF,TGTGCCAGCAGCTCCGGCGGTAGCGGGAGTCTCAATGAGCAGTTCTTC
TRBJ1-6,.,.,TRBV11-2,CASSAENSPLHF,TGTGCCAGCAGCGCAGAAAATTCACCCCTCCACTTT
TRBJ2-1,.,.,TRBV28,CASTSAGTPSSYNEQFF,TGTGCCAGCACCTCTGCCGGGACTCCAAGCTCCTACAATGAGCAGTTCTTC
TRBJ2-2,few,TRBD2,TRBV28,CASKTSGTFTGELFF,TGTGCCAGTAAGACTAGCGGGACTTTTACCGGGGAGCTGTTTTTT
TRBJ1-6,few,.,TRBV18,CASSSPGGSPLHF,TGTGCCAGCTCATCTCCCGGTGGTTCACCCCTCCACTTT
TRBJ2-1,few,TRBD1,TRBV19,CASSIRGQGAIGSYNEQFF,TGTGCCAGTAGTATCAGGGGACAGGGGGCGATAGGCTCCTACAATGAGCAGTTCTTC
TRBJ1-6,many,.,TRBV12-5,CASGLENSPLHF,TGTGCTAGTGGTTTGGAGAATTCACCCCTCCACTTT
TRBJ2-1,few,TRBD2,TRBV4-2,CASSQAGGDNEQFF,TGTGCCAGCAGCCAAGCGGGAGGGGACAATGAGCAGTTCTTC
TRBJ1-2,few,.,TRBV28,CASTQGPLGYTF,TGTGCCAGCACCCAAGGCCCCCTTGGCTACACCTTC
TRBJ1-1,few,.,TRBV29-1,CSGGRQNTEAFF,TGCTCCGGGGGGCGACAGAACACTGAAGCTTTCTTT
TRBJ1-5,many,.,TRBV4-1,CASSQLDGFAPQHF,TGCGCCAGCAGCCAATTAGACGGGTTCGCGCCCCAGCATTTT
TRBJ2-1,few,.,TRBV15,CATSGTTKQFF,TGTGCCACCAGCGGTACCACGAAGCAGTTCTTC
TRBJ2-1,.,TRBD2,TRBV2,CASSGWREGGEQFF,TGTGCCAGCAGTGGTTGGCGGGAGGGGGGTGAGCAGTTCTTC
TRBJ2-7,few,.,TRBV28,CASRGQETEQYF,TGTGCCAGCAGGGGGCAAGAAACCGAGCAGTACTTC
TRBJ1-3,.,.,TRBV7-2,CASSLGETGNTIYF,TGTGCCAGCAGCTTGGGGGAGACTGGAAACACCATATATTTT
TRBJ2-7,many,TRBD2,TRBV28,CASSYTGTSGSYEQYF,TGTGCCAGCAGTTACACCGGGACTAGCGGGAGCTACGAGCAGTACTTC